A single sample is the source of the 22 T cell receptor beta chains below, sequenced in a study of T-cell memory formation after mild COVID-19 (dated by TCRdb to the early 2020s). The protocol used for the library was 5' RACE. This sample was sequenced with an Illumina NovaSeq 6000. The public sequencing data were trimmed at Q25 with fastp and processed into clonotypes with MiXCR by TCRdb, which kept only in-frame beta chains. Entries that share a CDR3 protein sequence are merged under the most common genes and DNA. This sample lists a few hundred thousand distinct CDR3 sequences; roughly an eighth were detected once. The ten most abundant clones make up 21% of the sample. The specimen was PBMCs or a T cell subset sorted from them (not recorded which). The receptors were sampled from a man aged 18 to 30 who had mild COVID-19 (a few samples of this study predate the infection). The sample titles of this study are shuffled in the database, so cell type and time point are left out; the donor was told from shared clones.

This chain joins TRBV12-3 or TRBV12-4 and TRBJ2-2, with D unclear. V was cut by 8 bases and J by 1 base, with 5 bases left in between. The CDR3 length is 12 residues. The CDR3 nucleotides are TGTGCCAGCTGGGAGAACACCGGGGAGCTGTTTTTT. Its protein is CASWENTGELFF.

This clonotype came up a few times. The chain recombines TRBV7-8 with TRBJ2-6; TRBD1 might be the D (5 bases). Between the trimmed V and J ends, which lost 5 bases and 4 bases, there was a span of 9 bases. The CDR3 totals 14 residues. Germline V CDR1 and CDR2: SGHVS, FQNEAQ. CDR3 nucleotides: TGTGCCAGCAGCCCTGGACACGGGGCCAACGTCCTGACTTTC. This sequence encodes CASSPGHGANVLTF.

In this sample, this clonotype turned up a few times. The genes are TRBV12-3 or TRBV12-4 and TRBJ2-7; possible D gene TRBD1, 5 bases. CDR3 size: 13 residues. Trimming removed 3 bases from V and 5 bases from J, with 11 bases in between. CDR3 in amino acids: CASSFQGIHEQYF. DNA for the CDR3: TGTGCCAGCAGTTTCCAGGGTATCCACGAGCAGTACTTC.

Ten or more counts support this clonotype. The chain links TRBV4-1 to TRBJ1-2; D is unclear. Trimming removed 1 base from V and 8 bases from J, with 5 bases in between. CDR1 is MGHRA, CDR2 YSYEKL, per germline. This CDR3 is built from 11 residues. In DNA, the CDR3 is TGCGCCAGCAGCCAAGGCCGGGGCTACACCTTC. Its protein is CASSQGRGYTF.

J is TRBJ1-6 and V is TRBV7-2; 7 bases are a match to TRBD1. Germline V gene data show CDR1 as SGHTA and CDR2 as FQGNSA. The J segment lost 6 bases and the V segment lost 4 bases, leaving 9 bases of the junction unmatched. The CDR3 totals 16 residues. CDR3 amino acids: CASSYPGQQRNSPLHF. The CDR3 DNA reads as TGTGCCAGCAGCTATCCGGGACAGCAGCGTAATTCACCCCTCCACTTT.

This clonotype occurred a few times. V usage is TRBV18 and J usage is TRBJ2-3; D is uncertain. V lost 6 bases and J lost 2, with 15 bases in between. Per the germline V gene, CDR1 is KGHSH and CDR2 is LQKENI. This CDR3 is built from 15 residues. As DNA, the CDR3 is TGTGCCAGCTCTGAGGTCCCCGGTTACACAGATACGCAGTATTTT. Its translation is CASSEVPGYTDTQYF.

This chain uses TRBV7-9 with TRBJ1-5, with 8 bases that match TRBD1. Germline values: CDR1 SEHNR, CDR2 FQNEAQ (reference sequence). CDR3 length: 14 amino acids. The J segment lost 7 bases and the V segment lost 2 bases, leaving 4 bases of the junction unmatched. The CDR3 DNA sequence: TGTGCCAGCAGCTTATCGACAGGGGAACAGCCCCAGCATTTT. It encodes CASSLSTGEQPQHF.

The chain is built from TRBV7-9 and TRBJ2-5; 8 bases match TRBD1. V was pared by 4 bases and J by 2 bases, with 9 bases of the junction left unmatched. Germline CDR1 reads SEHNR; CDR2 reads FQNEAQ (reference sequence). The CDR3 totals 16 residues. The CDR3 sequence: CASSSWDRSDQETQYF. As DNA, the CDR3 is TGTGCCAGCAGCTCGTGGGACAGGAGTGATCAAGAGACCCAGTACTTC.

In its sample, this clonotype was seen a few times. The V and J genes are TRBV24-1 and TRBJ2-6, with D perhaps matching TRBD2 (5 bases). This CDR3 is built from 15 residues. Per the germline V gene, CDR1 is KGHDR and CDR2 is SFDVKD. Deletions cut 4 bases from V and 0 bases from J, with 6 bases between. This chain's CDR3 is CATSDRGSGANVLTF. CDR3 nucleotides: TGTGCCACCAGTGACCGGGGCTCTGGGGCCAACGTCCTGACTTTC.

This clonotype was seen only a few times. The CDR3 region is CASSYQGAGTGELFF. The CDR3 nucleotides read TGTGCCAGCAGTTACCAGGGGGCTGGGACCGGGGAGCTGTTTTTT. J is TRBJ2-2 and V is TRBV6-6, with 8 bases matching TRBD1. From germline, CDR1 is MNHNY and CDR2 SVGAGI (reference sequence). The CDR3 is 15 amino acids. J lost 5 bases, V lost 2 bases, and 4 bases had no gene match.

The chain is built from TRBV4-1 and TRBJ2-7; the D gene could be TRBD1 or TRBD2 (5 bases each). The germline CDR1 and CDR2 sequences are MGHRA and YSYEKL. The germline V and J ends were trimmed by 4 bases and 2 bases, with 12 bases remaining between them. The CDR3 is 14 residues long. For the CDR3, the DNA is TGCGCCAGCAGCCTCCGGGACGACCCCTACGAGCAGTACTTC. Protein sequence: CASSLRDDPYEQYF.

This chain connects TRBV7-8 to TRBJ1-5; D might be TRBD1 (5 bases). Trimming left V 0 bases short and J 5 bases short, with 11 bases between. Germline V gene lookup returns CDR1 SGHVS and CDR2 FQNEAQ. The CDR3 runs 15 residues. CDR3 bases: TGTGCCAGCAGCTTAGCGCAGGGTGTGGATCAGCCCCAGCATTTT. Its translation is CASSLAQGVDQPQHF.

V and J are TRBV7-8 and TRBJ2-5; possibly TRBD1 or TRBD2 for D (5 bases each). The CDR3 has 15 residues. CDR1 and CDR2 (germline): SGHVS, FQNEAQ. Trimming removed 5 bases from V and 5 bases from J, with 18 bases in between. The CDR3 is CASSPPGPPAETQYF. The CDR3 DNA reads as TGTGCCAGCAGCCCCCCGGGACCGCCGGCCGAGACCCAGTACTTC.

This clonotype has only a few counts. The gene calls are TRBV9 and TRBJ2-4, with D hard to call. V lost 0 bases to trimming and J lost 6 bases, with 13 bases between them. CDR3 size: 15 residues. Germline V CDR1 and CDR2: SGDLS, YYNGEE. CDR3 nucleotides: TGTGCCAGCAGCGTAGCTTATGAGAGAGGAAACATTCAGTACTTC. Translation: CASSVAYERGNIQYF.

In this sample, this clonotype turned up a few times. The genes are TRBV4-3 and TRBJ2-2; 7 bases are a match to TRBD2. Losses at the gene ends were 4 bases for V and 7 bases for J; bases not matched to a gene: 12. The CDR3 extends over 16 amino acids. Germline V gene sequence: CDR1 LGHNA, CDR2 YSLEER. CDR3 nucleotides: TGCGCCAGCAGCCTCCTGGGGGGGTCATTGGTCGGGGAGCTGTTTTTT. It yields the protein CASSLLGGSLVGELFF.

This clonotype was observed many times. The rearrangement links TRBV5-1 to TRBJ2-1; 11 positions agree with TRBD2. With V trimmed by 7 bases and J by 4 bases, 10 bases remained unmatched. CDR1 and CDR2 (germline): SGHRS, YFSETQ. The CDR3 covers 16 residues. The CDR3 region has the DNA TGCGCCAGCCAGTTACTTACTAGCGGGGGATACAATGAGCAGTTCTTC. Its translation is CASQLLTSGGYNEQFF. Based on the CDR3 plus reference TRBV5-1 and TRBJ2-1, the full variable domain is KAGVTQTPRYLIKTRGQQVTLSCSPISGHRSVSWYQQTPGQGLQFLFEYFSETQRNKGNFPGRFSGRQFSNSRSEMNVSTLELGDSALYLCASQLLTSGGYNEQFFGPGTRLTVL.

The J gene is TRBJ1-2, the V gene TRBV27, with 8 positions matching TRBD1. With 6 bases clipped from V and 4 bases from J, the junction kept 7 bases outside the gene matches. This CDR3 is 14 amino acids long. Per the germline V gene, CDR1 is MNHEY and CDR2 is SMNVEV (reference sequence). CDR3 region: CASSSPGQVYGYTF. The DNA for the CDR3 is TGTGCCAGCAGCTCGCCGGGACAGGTCTATGGCTACACCTTC.

This clonotype was seen only a few times. The chain is built from TRBV4-2 and TRBJ2-1; 7 nucleotides match TRBD1. CDR1 and CDR2 from the germline V gene are LGHNA and YNFKEQ. The J segment lost 4 bases and the V segment lost 7 bases, leaving 10 bases of the junction unmatched. The CDR3 runs 15 residues. CDR3 DNA: TGTGCCAGCAACCCAGAGGGGGCGCGGTACAATGAGCAGTTCTTC. Translation gives CASNPEGARYNEQFF.

V gene TRBV4-3 combines with J gene TRBJ2-2; no definite D call. CDR3 length equals 16 residues. The V end lost 4 bases, the J end lost 0 bases, and 12 bases lay between the germline ends. The germline V gene encodes CDR1 LGHNA and CDR2 YSLEER. The CDR3 DNA sequence: TGCGCCAGCAGCCCCCGGGCCGCGCCGAACACCGGGGAGCTGTTTTTT. This gives the protein CASSPRAAPNTGELFF.

This chain uses TRBV6-1 with TRBJ1-5, with 11 positions matching TRBD1. Germline assignment: CDR1 MNHNS and CDR2 SASEGT. The CDR3 sequence is 14 residues long. The J segment lost 5 bases and the V segment lost 7 bases, leaving 4 bases of the junction unmatched. CDR3 protein: CASTWDRGDQPQHF. CDR3 sequence (DNA): TGTGCCAGCACCTGGGACAGGGGGGATCAGCCCCAGCATTTT.

This chain joins TRBV6-2 or TRBV6-3 and TRBJ2-7; TRBD2 agrees at 9 bases. The germline CDR1 and CDR2 sequences are MNHEY and SVGEGT. V shed 2 bases, J shed 6 bases, and the junction held 5 bases outside the gene matches. The CDR3 length is 14 residues. This chain's CDR3 is CASSYVLAGSEQYV. The CDR3 coding sequence is TGTGCCAGCAGTTACGTCCTAGCGGGGAGCGAGCAGTACGTC.

This clonotype was counted only a few times. The V gene is TRBV5-1, the J gene TRBJ1-4, with TRBD1 matching 9 bases. CDR3 length equals 16 residues. Germline loops: CDR1 SGHRS, CDR2 YFSETQ. Losses at the gene ends were 0 bases for V and 7 bases for J; bases not matched to a gene: 7. The CDR3 coding sequence is TGCGCCAGCAGCTTGGGAGACAGGGGGTCTGGTGAAAAACTGTTTTTT. Its translation is CASSLGDRGSGEKLFF.